This T cell receptor beta chain was documented in a study of blood T cell repertoires in COVID-19. The wider study: Samples of COVID-19 (acute and convalescent) were obtained from the United States, Italy and Spain. The cDNA or gDNA used as material had been derived from T cells, B-cell-depleted T cells, or PBMCs.

Per the authors' pipeline: Estimation of nucleated cell counts was performed using reference gene primer amplification. The repertoire was sequenced with immunoSEQ multiplex PCR; TCRdb's copy has only in-frame clones and lacks some. V and J calls plus clone size are reproduced from that table; the DNA served to infer D and trimming. The data hold 350,000 to 450,000 clones, with around 92% observed a single time. The germline V gene encodes CDR1 SGHTA and CDR2 FQGNSA. CDR3 size: 12 residues. V lost 5 bases, J lost 0 bases, and 5 bases lay in between. Notes on this clone: The same CDR3 is also encoded by other DNA sequences in this sample.

The receptor comes from a man aged 35-49 years with acute or convalescent COVID-19. The chain is built from TRBV7-2 and TRBJ2-7, with no clear D. The sample comprised peripheral blood. DNA for the CDR3: TGTGCCAGCAGCCCATCCTCCTACGAGCAGTACTTC. Translated: CASSPSSYEQYF.